Listed below are T cell receptor beta chains from one sample, sequenced in a study of neoadjuvant nivolumab and ipilimumab in lung cancer. Only in-frame clones appear in the TCRdb table, and some are missing; sequencing was by immunoSEQ multiplex PCR. Of approximately 3,500 clones listed, about 91% were seen once; the top ten hold about 2%. This specimen consisted of tumor tissue, obtained after neoadjuvant nivolumab, alone or with ipilimumab, at or shortly before surgery. The source of these receptors is an adult with non-small cell lung cancer. CDR3s include the opening cysteine and the closing phenylalanine or tryptophan. The order of the fields is clone size, V gene, D gene, J gene, CDR3 DNA, CDR3 protein. A D gene is named only where the DNA matches it firmly. Rows may omit the clone size; those that give it use once, few, many or a size class.

clone_size: NA; v_call: TRBV6-1; d_call: NA; j_call: TRBJ1-3; cdr3_nt: TGTGCCAGCAGTGAAAGGGGAACTGGAAACACCATATATTTT; cdr3_aa: CASSERGTGNTIYF
clone_size: NA; v_call: TRBV19; d_call: NA; j_call: TRBJ1-5; cdr3_nt: TGTGCCAGTAGTATCTTACTGGGGACGAAAGATCAGCCCCAGCATTTT; cdr3_aa: CASSILLGTKDQPQHF
clone_size: NA; v_call: TRBV4-3; d_call: TRBD1; j_call: TRBJ1-1; cdr3_nt: TGCGCCAGCAGCCACGGTAGGGGACAGGACCACACTGAAGCTTTCTTT; cdr3_aa: CASSHGRGQDHTEAFF
clone_size: NA; v_call: TRBV6-5; d_call: NA; j_call: TRBJ2-5; cdr3_nt: TGTGCCAGCAGTTACACCAACAGAGAACAAGAGACCCAGTACTTC; cdr3_aa: CASSYTNREQETQYF
clone_size: NA; v_call: TRBV13; d_call: TRBD1; j_call: TRBJ2-7; cdr3_nt: TGTGCCAGCAGCTTAAATTCGGGACAGGGAGGAAACGAGCAGTACTTC; cdr3_aa: CASSLNSGQGGNEQYF
clone_size: NA; v_call: TRBV5-6; d_call: NA; j_call: TRBJ1-2; cdr3_nt: TGTGCCAGCAGCTGGGACAAAGAGCCCTATGGCTACACCTTC; cdr3_aa: CASSWDKEPYGYTF
clone_size: few; v_call: TRBV11-2; d_call: TRBD1; j_call: TRBJ2-2; cdr3_nt: TGTGCCAGCAGCAAACAAGGACAGGGGGCGAGGGAGCTGTTTTTT; cdr3_aa: CASSKQGQGARELFF
clone_size: once; v_call: TRBV2; d_call: NA; j_call: TRBJ2-6; cdr3_nt: TGTGCCAGCAGGGTCAGTGACAACGTCCTGACTTTC; cdr3_aa: CASRVSDNVLTF
clone_size: once; v_call: TRBV2; d_call: TRBD2; j_call: TRBJ2-7; cdr3_nt: TGTGCCAGCAGTGGGACTAGCGGATCCTACGAGCAGTACTTC; cdr3_aa: CASSGTSGSYEQYF
clone_size: NA; v_call: TRBV4-1; d_call: TRBD2; j_call: TRBJ2-7; cdr3_nt: TGCGCCAGCAGAAAAACTAGCGGGGGGAACTACGAGCAGTACTTC; cdr3_aa: CASRKTSGGNYEQYF
clone_size: NA; v_call: TRBV19; d_call: NA; j_call: TRBJ2-5; cdr3_nt: TGTGCCAGTAGTACTTCAGAGACCCAGTACTTC; cdr3_aa: CASSTSETQYF
clone_size: NA; v_call: TRBV7-2; d_call: TRBD2; j_call: TRBJ2-5; cdr3_nt: TGTGCCAGCAGCTTATTAGCGGGGGGGCGTGAGACCCAGTACTTC; cdr3_aa: CASSLLAGGRETQYF
clone_size: NA; v_call: TRBV6-6; d_call: NA; j_call: TRBJ1-4; cdr3_nt: TGTGCCAGCAGTTATCGACAGGATTCGGATGAAAAACTGTTTTTT; cdr3_aa: CASSYRQDSDEKLFF
clone_size: NA; v_call: TRBV11-2; d_call: NA; j_call: TRBJ2-1; cdr3_nt: TGTGCCAGCAGCTTGGGCAGCTCCTACAATGAGCAGTTCTTC; cdr3_aa: CASSLGSSYNEQFF
clone_size: NA; v_call: TRBV5-4; d_call: NA; j_call: TRBJ1-2; cdr3_nt: TGTGCCAGCAGCTCGCCGGTATACGGCTACACCTTC; cdr3_aa: CASSSPVYGYTF
clone_size: few; v_call: TRBV2; d_call: NA; j_call: TRBJ1-6; cdr3_nt: TGTGCCAGCAGCCTAACTAATTCACCCCTCCACTTT; cdr3_aa: CASSLTNSPLHF
clone_size: NA; v_call: TRBV5-4; d_call: TRBD1; j_call: TRBJ2-7; cdr3_nt: TGTGCCAGCAGCTTTGACAGGGGGCACGAGCAGTACTTC; cdr3_aa: CASSFDRGHEQYF
clone_size: NA; v_call: TRBV5-1; d_call: TRBD2; j_call: TRBJ2-1; cdr3_nt: TGCGCCAGCAGCCCCACCGGGGGGGCCGATTCCTACAATGAGCAGTTCTTC; cdr3_aa: CASSPTGGADSYNEQFF